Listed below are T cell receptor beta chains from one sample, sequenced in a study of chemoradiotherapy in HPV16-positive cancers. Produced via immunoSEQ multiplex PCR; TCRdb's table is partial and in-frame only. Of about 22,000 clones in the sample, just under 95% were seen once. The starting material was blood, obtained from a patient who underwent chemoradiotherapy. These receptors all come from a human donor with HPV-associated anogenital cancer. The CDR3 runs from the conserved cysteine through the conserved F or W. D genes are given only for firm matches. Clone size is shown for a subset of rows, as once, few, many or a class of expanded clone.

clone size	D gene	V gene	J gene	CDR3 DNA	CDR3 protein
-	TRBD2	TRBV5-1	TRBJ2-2	TGCGCCAGCAGCTGGGGACTAGCGGAAACCGGGGAGCTGTTTTTT	CASSWGLAETGELFF
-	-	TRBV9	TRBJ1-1	TGTGCCAGCAGCGCCTCCGGAGAGAGCTTCATGAACACTGAAGCTTTCTTT	CASSASGESFMNTEAFF
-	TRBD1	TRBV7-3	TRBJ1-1	TGTGCCAGCAGCTCCGGGACAGGGAACACTGAAGCTTTCTTT	CASSSGTGNTEAFF
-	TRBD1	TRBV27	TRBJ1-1	TGTGCCAGCAGTTTGTTGCGGGGACAGTACACTGAAGCTTTCTTT	CASSLLRGQYTEAFF
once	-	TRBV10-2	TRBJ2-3	TGCGCCAGCAGTGAACGGGAGTCAGATACGCAGTATTTT	CASSERESDTQYF
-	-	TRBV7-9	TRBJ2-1	TGTGCCAGCAGCTTAGGCCGACTCGACAAGTCCTACAATGAGCAGTTCTTC	CASSLGRLDKSYNEQFF
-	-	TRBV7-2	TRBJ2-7	TGTGCCAGCAGCCCCTCGGGCTACGAGCAGTACTTC	CASSPSGYEQYF
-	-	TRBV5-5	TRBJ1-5	TGTGCCAGCAGCGCAACCCAGGTGGGAAGCAATCAGCCCCAGCATTTT	CASSATQVGSNQPQHF
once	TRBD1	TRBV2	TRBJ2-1	TGTGCCAGCATGGGTCAGGGGGCCTTCGTAAATGAGCAGTTCTTC	CASMGQGAFVNEQFF
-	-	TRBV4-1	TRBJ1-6	TGCGCCAGCAGCGCTCACCTGGAGGGTCGGCTCCTCAATTCACCCCTCCACTTT	CASSAHLEGRLLNSPLHF
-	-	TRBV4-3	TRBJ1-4	TGCGCCAGCAGCCCCGAAGTAAGGGGGGAAGGGGATGAAAAACTGTTTTTT	CASSPEVRGEGDEKLFF
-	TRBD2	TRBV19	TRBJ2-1	TGTGCCAGCAAACTAGCGGGAGTATACAATGAGCAGTTCTTC	CASKLAGVYNEQFF
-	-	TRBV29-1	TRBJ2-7	TGCAGCGTTGAGTCTGGCGGCTACGAGCAGTACTTC	CSVESGGYEQYF
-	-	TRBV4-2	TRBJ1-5	TGTGCCAGCACGCGAGAGGCGGATAGCAATCAGCCCCAGCATTTT	CASTREADSNQPQHF
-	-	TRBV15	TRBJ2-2	TGTGCCACCAGCAGAGATCGGCGGGGATCTAATAGGAACACCGGGGAGCTGTTTTTT	CATSRDRRGSNRNTGELFF
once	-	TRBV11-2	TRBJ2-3	TGTGCCAGCAGCTTAGGAGGTAGTGGCTTAGATACGCAGTATTTT	CASSLGGSGLDTQYF
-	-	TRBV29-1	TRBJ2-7	TGCAGCGTTGAAGGTGAGACGGGAGAGCAGTACTTC	CSVEGETGEQYF
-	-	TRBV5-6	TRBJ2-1	TGTGCCAGCTCAAGGGGGAGCTCCTACAATGAGCAGTTCTTC	CASSRGSSYNEQFF
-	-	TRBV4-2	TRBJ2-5	TGTGCCAGCAGCCGTCGAATCGCCGGGGGCCAGGAGACCCAGTACTTC	CASSRRIAGGQETQYF
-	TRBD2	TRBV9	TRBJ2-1	TGTGCCAGCAGCAAGCTACAGGAGCGGGAGGGCCGTAATGAGCAGTTCTTC	CASSKLQEREGRNEQFF
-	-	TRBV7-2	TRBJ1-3	TGTGCCAGCAGCTTGCAGGGGGGAAACACCATATATTTT	CASSLQGGNTIYF
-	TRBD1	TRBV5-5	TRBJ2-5	TGTGCCAGCAGCCCCGGGACAGACCAAGAGACCCAGTACTTC	CASSPGTDQETQYF
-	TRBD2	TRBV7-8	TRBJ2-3	TGTGCCAGCAGCCAATCGACTAGCAGGAGCACAGATACGCAGTATTTT	CASSQSTSRSTDTQYF
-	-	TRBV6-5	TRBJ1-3	TGTGCCAGCAGTTACACACAGGCGTCCTCTGGAAACACCATATATTTT	CASSYTQASSGNTIYF